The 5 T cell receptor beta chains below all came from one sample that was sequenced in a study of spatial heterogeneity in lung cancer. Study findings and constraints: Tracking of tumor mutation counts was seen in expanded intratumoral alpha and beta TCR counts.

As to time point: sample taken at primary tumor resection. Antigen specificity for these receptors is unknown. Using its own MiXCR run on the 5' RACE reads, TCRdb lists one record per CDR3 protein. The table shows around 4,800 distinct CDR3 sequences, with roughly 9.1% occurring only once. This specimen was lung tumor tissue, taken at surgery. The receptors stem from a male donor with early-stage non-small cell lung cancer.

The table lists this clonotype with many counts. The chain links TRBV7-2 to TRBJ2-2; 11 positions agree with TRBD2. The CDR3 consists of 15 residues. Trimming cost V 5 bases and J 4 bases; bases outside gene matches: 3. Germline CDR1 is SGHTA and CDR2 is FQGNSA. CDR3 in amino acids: CASSPGLAGTGELFF. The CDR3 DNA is TGTGCCAGCAGCCCCGGACTAGCGGGCACCGGGGAGCTGTTTTTT.

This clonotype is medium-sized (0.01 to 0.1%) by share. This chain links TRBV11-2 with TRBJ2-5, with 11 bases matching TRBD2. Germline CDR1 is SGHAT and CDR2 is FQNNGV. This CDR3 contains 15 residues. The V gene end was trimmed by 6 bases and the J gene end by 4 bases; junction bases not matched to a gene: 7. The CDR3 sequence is CASSLLAGVSETQYF. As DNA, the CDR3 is TGTGCCAGCAGTTTACTAGCGGGAGTCTCAGAGACCCAGTACTTC.

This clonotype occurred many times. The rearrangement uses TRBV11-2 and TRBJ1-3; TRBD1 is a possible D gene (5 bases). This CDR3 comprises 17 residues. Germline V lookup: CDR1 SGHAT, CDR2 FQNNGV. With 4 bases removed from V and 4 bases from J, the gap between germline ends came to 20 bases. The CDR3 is CASSSHLQVVGGNTIYF. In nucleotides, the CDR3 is TGTGCCAGCAGCTCGCACCTACAGGTCGTCGGCGGAAACACCATATATTTT.

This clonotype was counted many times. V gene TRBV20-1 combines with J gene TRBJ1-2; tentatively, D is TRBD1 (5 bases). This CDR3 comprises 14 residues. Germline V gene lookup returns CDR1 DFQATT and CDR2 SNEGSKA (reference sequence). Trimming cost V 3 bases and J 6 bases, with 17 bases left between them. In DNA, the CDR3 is TGCAGTGCTAGTCTTTCCGGGACGGCTGATGGCTACACCTTC. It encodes CSASLSGTADGYTF.

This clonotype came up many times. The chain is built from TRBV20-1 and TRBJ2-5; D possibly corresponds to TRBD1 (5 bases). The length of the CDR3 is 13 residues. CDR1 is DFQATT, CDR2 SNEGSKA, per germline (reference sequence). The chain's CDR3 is CSAGPRAQETQYF. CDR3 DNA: TGCAGCGCTGGGCCCAGGGCTCAAGAGACCCAGTACTTC.